One sample yielded the 27 T cell receptor beta chains listed below, sequenced in a study of CD8 T cells in Susac syndrome. An amount of RNA that ranged from roughly 0.45 to 1 ug was reverse transcribed with random hexamers. MiXCR, applied by TCRdb to the immunoSEQ multiplex PCR reads, yields one record per CDR3 protein. The table shows approximately 180,000 distinct CDR3 sequences, with over 75% occurring only once. Sequenced: CD4+ T cells from PBMCs. The source is a human donor with Susac syndrome.

This chain connects TRBV6-5 to TRBJ1-1; TRBD1 might be the D (5 bases). The CDR3 loop spans 15 amino acids. The V and J ends lost 2 bases and 6 bases respectively, with 16 bases between them. CDR1 is MNHEY and CDR2 is SVGAGI in the germline V gene. CDR3 nucleotides: TGTGCCAGCAGTTACGGTTCAATTAAGACAGCTGAAGCTTTCTTT. This codes for CASSYGSIKTAEAFF.

This chain joins TRBV30 and TRBJ1-4, with D perhaps TRBD1 (5 bases). Trimming stripped 0 bases from V and 8 bases from J, with 13 bases between. Germline assignment: CDR1 GTSNPN and CDR2 SVGIG (reference sequence). There are 14 residues in the CDR3. The chain's CDR3 is CAWSVGGTREKLFF. The CDR3 DNA reads as TGTGCCTGGAGTGTGGGGGGTACACGGGAAAAACTGTTTTTT.

The V gene is TRBV9, the J gene TRBJ1-6; D perhaps matches TRBD1 (6 bases). Germline-derived CDR1 and CDR2 are SGDLS and YYNGEE. The ends were cut back, 4 bases at V and 10 bases at J, with 12 bases in the middle. This CDR3 region has 13 residues. CDR3 bases: TGTGCCAGCAGCCTCCACAGGGAATCACCCCTCCACTTT. Its translation is CASSLHRESPLHF.

The CDR3 reads CSAKLAGGTYEQYF. The CDR3 bases are TGCAGTGCTAAGCTAGCGGGAGGTACCTACGAGCAGTACTTC. This chain links TRBV20-1 with TRBJ2-7; TRBD2 matches at 11 bases. The V segment lost 4 bases and the J segment 2 bases; nucleotides outside the gene matches: 4. The CDR3 contains 14 residues. In germline, CDR1 is DFQATT, CDR2 SNEGSKA (reference sequence).

The chain employs TRBV28 and TRBJ2-1; D remains ambiguous. Trimming took 2 bases from V and 10 from J, leaving 6 bases between them. The germline V gene encodes CDR1 MDHEN and CDR2 SYDVKM. The CDR3 extends over 11 amino acids. Here the CDR3 DNA reads TGTGCCAGCAGTTTAGGCTACGAGCAGTTCTTC. Its translation is CASSLGYEQFF.

This chain connects TRBV2 to TRBJ2-1; tentatively, D is TRBD2 (5 bases). CDR1 and CDR2 (germline): SNHLY, FYNNEI. The V gene lost 7 bases and the J gene lost 1 base, with 14 bases spanning the gap. There are 15 residues in the CDR3. CDR3 DNA: TGTGCCAGCATGCGAGCGGTTCTTTCCTACAATGAGCAGTTCTTC. Translated: CASMRAVLSYNEQFF. The entire variable domain, with the rest obtained from reference TRBV2 and TRBJ2-1, is as follows: EPEVTQTPSHQVTQMGQEVILRCVPISNHLYFYWYRQILGQKVEFLVSFYNNEISEKSEIFDDQFSVERPDGSNFTLKIRSTKLEDSAMYFCASMRAVLSYNEQFFGPGTRLTVL.

Only a few counts were recorded for this clonotype. This chain links TRBV11-2 with TRBJ2-5, with D perhaps matching TRBD2 (6 bases). The CDR3 extends over 15 amino acids. The V end was cut by 1 base, the J end by 7 bases, with 16 bases between. Germline lookup yields CDR1 SGHAT and CDR2 FQNNGV. The CDR3 loop is CASSLGARGSATQYF. The CDR3, as DNA: TGTGCCAGCAGCTTAGGAGCTCGGGGGAGTGCGACCCAGTACTTC. The whole variable domain, remainder taken from reference TRBV11-2 and TRBJ2-5, is EAGVAQSPRYKIIEKRQSVAFWCNPISGHATLYWYQQILGQGPKLLIQFQNNGVVDDSQLPKDRFSAERLKGVDSTLKIQPAKLEDSAVYLCASSLGARGSATQYFGPGTRLLVL.

The chain combines TRBV4-1 with TRBJ1-2, with D possibly being TRBD1 (5 bases). Trimming removed 3 bases at V and 4 bases at J, with 15 bases between. Per the germline V gene, CDR1 is MGHRA and CDR2 is YSYEKL. CDR3 length equals 15 residues. CDR3 in amino acids: CASSQERDGFYGYTF. The CDR3 nucleotides read TGCGCCAGCAGCCAGGAACGGGACGGATTCTATGGCTACACCTTC.

The count of this clonotype is one. The chain employs TRBV12-3 or TRBV12-4 and TRBJ2-7; TRBD2 matches at 12 bases. This CDR3 is 15 amino acids long. After removal of 7 bases from V and 2 bases from J, the junction contained 6 bases not matched to a gene. The CDR3: CASKSLAGGTYEQYF. The CDR3 coding sequence is TGTGCCAGCAAATCTCTAGCGGGGGGGACCTACGAGCAGTACTTC.

The J gene is TRBJ1-5, the V gene TRBV28; TRBD1 might be the D (5 bases). The CDR3 totals 10 residues. Trimming removed 9 bases at V and 11 bases at J, with 11 bases between. From germline, CDR1 is MDHEN and CDR2 SYDVKM. The CDR3 sequence is CASRGETQHF. For the CDR3, the DNA is TGTGCCAGTCGAGGGGAGACCCAGCATTTT.

The gene calls are TRBV28 and TRBJ2-7; D gene ambiguous. Germline V lookup: CDR1 MDHEN, CDR2 SYDVKM. The CDR3 totals 14 residues. V was cut by 7 bases and J by 2 bases, with 15 bases left in between. CDR3 nucleotides: TGTGCCAGCATGGTTCGTCCGGGCCCCTACGAGCAGTACTTC. Its protein product is CASMVRPGPYEQYF.

The chain links TRBV11-2 to TRBJ2-1, with D hard to call. The CDR3 is made up of 13 amino acids. Germline V gene data show CDR1 as SGHAT and CDR2 as FQNNGV. V was trimmed by 0 bases and J by 4 bases, leaving 4 bases between them. The CDR3 region has the DNA TGTGCCAGCAGCTTAGAGGCATACAATGAGCAGTTCTTC. It is translated as CASSLEAYNEQFF.

This sequence joins TRBV5-1 and TRBJ1-5; D remains ambiguous. Germline V CDR1 and CDR2: SGHRS, YFSETQ. Trimming stripped 7 bases from V and 5 bases from J, with 13 bases between. The CDR3 extends over 13 amino acids. Here the CDR3 DNA reads TGCGCCAGCGCGCAGGCACTCGATCAGCCCCAGCATTTT. Translating gives CASAQALDQPQHF.

Only a few counts were recorded for this clonotype. The V gene is TRBV19, the J gene TRBJ2-7, with TRBD1 matching 9 bases. CDR1 is LNHDA, CDR2 SQIVND, per germline (reference sequence). The V and J ends lost 4 bases and 0 bases, in that order; junction bases with no gene match: 4. There are 15 residues in the CDR3. This chain's CDR3 is CASSRDREVSYEQYF. In nucleotides, the CDR3 is TGTGCCAGTAGTAGGGACAGGGAAGTCTCCTACGAGCAGTACTTC.

The V call is TRBV5-1, the J call TRBJ1-1; D not certain. Germline V gives CDR1 SGHRS, CDR2 YFSETQ. This CDR3 region has 15 residues. Trimming shortened V by 2 bases and J by 1 base, and 12 bases separated the two germline ends. CDR3 sequence: CASSFLGAPNTEAFF. The CDR3 DNA is TGCGCCAGCAGCTTCCTGGGTGCTCCGAACACTGAAGCTTTCTTT.

The chain recombines TRBV10-1 with TRBJ1-4; D is perhaps TRBD1 (6 bases). The length of the CDR3 is 13 residues. V dropped 5 bases and J dropped 6 bases, with 10 bases sitting between them. Germline-derived CDR1 and CDR2 are WNHNN and SYGVQD (reference sequence). The CDR3 loop reads CASSQGQYEKLFF. The CDR3 nucleotides read TGCGCCAGCAGTCAAGGACAGTATGAAAAACTGTTTTTT.

The chain links TRBV6-5 to TRBJ2-7; 7 nucleotides agree with TRBD1. Per the germline V gene, CDR1 is MNHEY and CDR2 is SVGAGI. This CDR3 has 17 residues. The J segment lost 6 bases and the V segment lost 0 bases, leaving 14 bases of the junction unmatched. CDR3 protein: CASSYSVGTGAPFEQYF. In nucleotides, the CDR3 is TGTGCCAGCAGTTACTCGGTTGGCACAGGGGCCCCCTTCGAGCAGTACTTC.

The chain is built from TRBV10-3 and TRBJ2-7; 7 nucleotides line up with TRBD2. After removal of 0 bases from V and 4 bases from J, the junction contained 15 bases not matched to a gene. Germline CDR1 and CDR2: ENHRY and SYGVKD. This CDR3 contains 18 residues. In nucleotides, the CDR3 is TGTGCCATCAGTGAGTCGGCCCCCGGGAGGTCGGGGGGATACGAGCAGTACTTC. This translates into CAISESAPGRSGGYEQYF.

The rearrangement uses TRBV4-1 and TRBJ1-1; D gene uncertain. The CDR3 totals 14 residues. Trimming left V 7 bases short and J 1 base short, with 13 bases between. Germline V gene lookup returns CDR1 MGHRA and CDR2 YSYEKL. CDR3 residues: CASNRRPWNTEAFF. The CDR3 coding sequence is TGCGCCAGCAACAGACGTCCCTGGAACACTGAAGCTTTCTTT.

The table lists this clonotype with a few counts. The V call is TRBV11-2, the J call TRBJ2-5; D unresolved. V shed 3 bases and J shed 0 bases, with 5 bases lying between them. The germline gives CDR1 SGHAT, CDR2 FQNNGV. The CDR3 spans 13 residues. The CDR3, as DNA: TGTGCCAGCAGCTTTAACGACCAAGAGACCCAGTACTTC. The encoded protein is CASSFNDQETQYF.

This chain joins TRBV19 and TRBJ2-7; D is uncertain. Trimming removed 1 base from V and 0 bases from J, with 7 bases in between. CDR1 is LNHDA, CDR2 SQIVND, per germline (reference sequence). This CDR3 is built from 14 residues. The DNA for the CDR3 is TGTGCCAGTAGTATAGGTGGCAACTCCTACGAGCAGTACTTC. Translation: CASSIGGNSYEQYF. The entire variable domain, with the rest obtained from reference TRBV19 and TRBJ2-7, is as follows: DGGITQSPKYLFRKEGQNVTLSCEQNLNHDAMYWYRQDPGQGLRLIYYSQIVNDFQKGDIAEGYSVSREKKESFPLTVTSAQKNPTAFYLCASSIGGNSYEQYFGPGTRLTVT.

The CDR3 loop is CASSIGDGSYGYTF. CDR3 DNA: TGTGCCAGTAGTATAGGGGACGGCAGCTATGGCTACACCTTC. V usage is TRBV19 and J usage is TRBJ1-2; weak D call: TRBD1 (5 bases). Germline-derived CDR1 and CDR2 are LNHDA and SQIVND (reference sequence). V was clipped by 1 base and J by 4 bases, with 10 bases between them. The CDR3 is 14 residues long.

This chain connects TRBV19 to TRBJ1-4; 7 nucleotides line up with TRBD1. CDR1 and CDR2 from the germline V gene are LNHDA and SQIVND (reference sequence). After removal of 5 bases from V and 4 bases from J, the junction contained 7 bases not matched to a gene. This CDR3 region has 15 residues. This CDR3 is CASSPQGQLNEKLFF. The DNA of the CDR3 is TGTGCCAGTAGTCCCCAGGGACAGCTTAATGAAAAACTGTTTTTT.

Here the CDR3 reads CASSKVLRSGSSYEQYF. CDR3 bases: TGTGCCAGCAGCAAGGTCCTTCGGAGCGGGAGTTCATACGAGCAGTACTTC. This sequence joins TRBV3-1 and TRBJ2-7; TRBD2 matches 8 bases. Germline CDR1 is LGHDT and CDR2 is YNNKEL (reference sequence). Trimming removed 5 bases from V and 4 bases from J; junction bases left unmatched: 16. This CDR3 region has 17 residues.

The rearrangement links TRBV19 to TRBJ2-2, with D uncertain. The V gene lost 4 bases and the J gene lost 6 bases, with 6 bases spanning the gap. The CDR3 contains 12 residues. Germline CDR1 LNHDA, CDR2 SQIVND (reference sequence). Written as DNA, the CDR3 is TGTGCCAGTAGTAGAGAGGCCGGGGAGCTGTTTTTT. Amino acids: CASSREAGELFF.

CDR3 sequence (DNA): TGTGCCAGCAGCTTACCCGGTCTGAACACTGAAGCTTTCTTT. It translates to CASSLPGLNTEAFF. The rearrangement uses TRBV11-2 and TRBJ1-1; no clear D gene. Per germline, CDR1 SGHAT and CDR2 FQNNGV. This CDR3 is 14 amino acids long. The V end was cut by 2 bases, the J end by 0 bases, with 7 bases between.

The chain has TRBV28 and TRBJ2-7; TRBD1 matches at 9 bases. Germline V gene sequence: CDR1 MDHEN, CDR2 SYDVKM. This CDR3 contains 16 residues. V was pared by 3 bases and J by 0 bases, with 6 bases of the junction left unmatched. CDR3 sequence (DNA): TGTGCCAGCAGTTTTGAAACAGGGGGCTCCTCCTACGAGCAGTACTTC. It specifies CASSFETGGSSYEQYF.